The 26 T cell receptor beta chains reported below all come from one sample, sequenced in a study of control samples from healthy donors and cancer patients. Using immunoSEQ multiplex PCR, the repertoire was profiled, and TCRdb retains in-frame clones only, with some absent. Among about 180,000 clones, around 89% were seen once, and the ten largest hold about 1.4%. The sample taken for sequencing was blood. These TCRs come from a woman aged 45 to 65 in good health.

The chain joins TRBV7-2 to TRBJ1-5; no clear D. V was shortened by 5 bases and J by 0 bases, with 8 bases between the two germline ends. Germline CDR1 is SGHTA and CDR2 is FQGNSA. This CDR3 is built from 14 residues. The CDR3 spells CASSPEYSNQPQHF. The CDR3 DNA is TGTGCCAGCAGCCCCGAATATAGCAATCAGCCCCAGCATTTT.

This chain uses TRBV4-2 with TRBJ2-7, with 8 nucleotides matching TRBD1. The CDR3 totals 17 residues. In germline, CDR1 is LGHNA, CDR2 YNFKEQ. The J segment lost 9 bases and the V segment lost 3 bases, leaving 19 bases of the junction unmatched. The CDR3 here is CASSQETGTGLPVRQYF. Here the CDR3 DNA reads TGTGCCAGCAGCCAGGAAACCGGGACAGGCCTCCCCGTAAGGCAGTACTTC.

The count of this clone is one. V gene TRBV3-1 (or the pseudogene TRBV3-2) combines with J gene TRBJ1-6; D is undetermined. Trimming left V 1 base short and J 8 bases short, with 6 bases between. Germline CDR1 reads LGHDT; CDR2 reads YNNKEL (reference sequence). The CDR3 runs to 13 residues. Here the CDR3 reads CASSQGRDSPLHF. For the CDR3, the DNA is TGTGCCAGCAGCCAAGGAAGGGATTCACCCCTCCACTTT.

This clone was seen a few times. This sequence joins TRBV4-3 and TRBJ2-5; no definite D call. V lost 1 base, J lost 3 bases, and 12 bases lay in between. The V gene's germline CDR1 is LGHNA and CDR2 YSLEER. CDR3 length equals 15 residues. CDR3 protein: CASSQVYHTKETQYF. DNA for the CDR3: TGCGCCAGCAGCCAAGTTTACCATACCAAAGAGACCCAGTACTTC.

The genes are TRBV28 and TRBJ1-2, with D unresolved. V lost 3 bases to trimming and J lost 1 base, with 3 bases between them. Per germline, CDR1 MDHEN and CDR2 SYDVKM. This CDR3 has 12 amino acids. The CDR3: CASSLNNYGYTF. The CDR3 coding sequence is TGTGCCAGCAGTTTGAATAACTATGGCTACACCTTC.

The chain uses TRBV11-3 and TRBJ2-7; either TRBD1 or TRBD2 may fit D (5 bases each). The V end lost 5 bases, the J end lost 0 bases, and 14 bases lay between the germline ends. Germline V lookup: CDR1 SGHNT, CDR2 YENEEA. CDR3 size: 15 residues. For the CDR3, the DNA is TGTGCCAGCAGCGTCAGATCCGGGGCCTCCTACGAGCAGTACTTC. Amino acid sequence: CASSVRSGASYEQYF.

This sequence joins TRBV5-4 and TRBJ1-5; D is perhaps TRBD1 (6 bases). The CDR3 runs 17 residues. In germline, CDR1 is SGHNT, CDR2 YYREEE (reference sequence). V dropped 3 bases and J dropped 1 base, with 17 bases sitting between them. In DNA, the CDR3 is TGTGCCAGCAGCTGGGGGTTCGGGGGGCAGAGCAATCAGCCCCAGCATTTT. Encoded protein: CASSWGFGGQSNQPQHF.

The V and J genes are TRBV5-4 and TRBJ1-1; D uncertain. Trimming shortened V by 0 bases and J by 6 bases, and 6 bases separated the two germline ends. Germline CDR1 is SGHNT and CDR2 is YYREEE (reference sequence). This CDR3 has 12 residues. The CDR3 loop reads CASSLGVAEAFF. The CDR3 DNA is TGTGCCAGCAGCTTGGGGGTTGCTGAAGCTTTCTTT.

This chain links TRBV2 with TRBJ1-5; 9 bases agree with TRBD1. Germline V CDR1 and CDR2: SNHLY, FYNNEI. Trimming took 6 bases from V and 5 from J; bases not matched to a gene: 2. The CDR3 extends over 13 amino acids. The CDR3 region has the DNA TGTGCCAGCAGAGACAGGGGGGATCAGCCCCAGCATTTT. This codes for CASRDRGDQPQHF.

This chain links TRBV4-1 with TRBJ2-2, with 8 bases aligning to TRBD2. After removal of 1 base from V and 4 bases from J, the junction contained 5 bases not matched to a gene. CDR1 is MGHRA, CDR2 YSYEKL, per germline. CDR3 size: 16 residues. CDR3 amino acids: CASSQGRGAATGELFF. The DNA for the CDR3 is TGCGCCAGCAGCCAAGGGCGGGGGGCAGCCACCGGGGAGCTGTTTTTT.

This clone was picked up one time. The J gene is TRBJ2-3, the V gene TRBV29-1; 9 bases are a match to TRBD2. This CDR3 has 15 amino acids. Germline assignment: CDR1 SQVTM and CDR2 ANQGSEA. V gave up 4 bases and J gave up 4 bases; unmatched junction bases: 9. Here the CDR3 reads CSVGWGLAQADTQYF. CDR3 coding DNA: TGCAGCGTTGGATGGGGACTAGCTCAGGCAGATACGCAGTATTTT.

This chain connects TRBV3-1 (or the pseudogene TRBV3-2) to TRBJ2-1; D possibly matches TRBD1 or TRBD2 (5 bases each). The CDR3 is 15 amino acids. Trimming took off 3 bases at V and 6 bases at J, with 15 bases between the two ends. CDR1 and CDR2 from the germline V gene are LGHDT and YNNKEL (reference sequence). The CDR3 loop is CASSHEGRGPNEQFF. CDR3 in DNA: TGTGCCAGCAGCCATGAGGGTAGGGGACCCAATGAGCAGTTCTTC.

The chain has TRBV5-6 and TRBJ1-1; D call uncertain. CDR1 SGHDT and CDR2 YYEEEE come from the germline V gene. The CDR3 extends over 17 amino acids. V lost 4 bases to trimming and J lost 6 bases, with 25 bases between them. DNA of the CDR3: TGTGCCAGCAGCCTCGGGGAAGTAGGCACGTTCTTGGCTGAAGCTTTCTTT. Its protein is CASSLGEVGTFLAEAFF.

This clone has a single count. This chain uses TRBV5-4 with TRBJ1-5, with D tentatively TRBD1 (5 bases). Germline lookup yields CDR1 SGHNT and CDR2 YYREEE (reference sequence). Trimming left V 2 bases short and J 7 bases short, with 16 bases between. This CDR3 has 15 amino acids. The CDR3 here is CASSFDQGAGQPQHF. DNA for the CDR3: TGTGCCAGCAGCTTCGACCAGGGTGCGGGACAGCCCCAGCATTTT.

Notes on this clone: The sample has other DNA sequences that encode this CDR3 too. The chain uses TRBV7-2 and TRBJ2-7, with D hard to call. Per germline, CDR1 SGHTA and CDR2 FQGNSA. CDR3 length: 11 residues. Trimming left V 3 bases short and J 3 bases short, with 3 bases between. CDR3 amino acids: CASSLVYEQYF. The CDR3 DNA is TGTGCCAGCAGCTTGGTCTACGAGCAGTACTTC. Using reference TRBV7-2 and TRBJ2-7 for the parts outside the CDR3, the full variable domain is GAGVSQSPSNKVTEKGKDVELRCDPISGHTALYWYRQSLGQGLEFLIYFQGNSAPDKSGLPSDRFSAERTGGSVSTLTIQRTQQEDSAVYLCASSLVYEQYFGPGTRLTVT.

V gene TRBV10-1 combines with J gene TRBJ2-2; D not certain. The V end lost 10 bases, the J end lost 2 bases, and 32 bases lay between the germline ends. Germline V gene sequence: CDR1 WNHNN, CDR2 SYGVQD (reference sequence). The CDR3 is made up of 20 amino acids. The CDR3 here is CATLPSKDRTHYENTGELFF. The CDR3 bases are TGCGCCACCCTTCCCTCCAAAGATCGAACCCATTACGAAAACACCGGGGAGCTGTTTTTT.

The chain uses TRBV5-4 and TRBJ2-3; D gene unclear. In germline, CDR1 is SGHNT, CDR2 YYREEE (reference sequence). Trimming removed 0 bases from V and 0 bases from J, with 23 bases in between. The CDR3 contains 20 residues. The CDR3 loop reads CASSLGAELSRPASTDTQYF. The CDR3 region has the DNA TGTGCCAGCAGCTTGGGGGCAGAACTCTCCCGCCCGGCAAGCACAGATACGCAGTATTTT.

The chain combines TRBV14 with TRBJ2-7; 9 nucleotides match TRBD2. Germline trimming cut 6 bases from V and 4 bases from J; bases unmatched to any gene: 4. In germline, CDR1 is SGHDN, CDR2 FVKESK. The CDR3 runs 13 residues. This CDR3 is CASSSGSIYEQYF. The CDR3 coding sequence is TGTGCCAGCAGTAGCGGGAGTATTTACGAGCAGTACTTC.

The CDR3 DNA sequence: TGTGCCAGCAGCTTATCGGGTTGGGAGACCCAGTACTTC. Translating gives CASSLSGWETQYF. The gene calls are TRBV7-2 and TRBJ2-5; D ambiguous. The CDR3 covers 13 residues. Looked up from germline, CDR1 is SGHTA and CDR2 is FQGNSA. V lost 2 bases, J lost 5 bases, and 9 bases lay in between.

This chain joins TRBV28 and TRBJ2-5, with a weak D call TRBD1 (6 bases). The germline V and J ends were trimmed by 6 bases and 1 base, with 15 bases remaining between them. The CDR3 sequence is 15 residues long. Germline lookup yields CDR1 MDHEN and CDR2 SYDVKM. CDR3 residues: CASRLQGYLQETQYF. CDR3 nucleotide sequence: TGTGCCAGCAGATTACAGGGCTACCTCCAAGAGACCCAGTACTTC.

This clone was seen just once. V usage is TRBV10-3 and J usage is TRBJ2-5; 7 nucleotides align to TRBD1. The CDR3 is 14 amino acids. Germline V gene lookup returns CDR1 ENHRY and CDR2 SYGVKD. The junction had 8 bases not matched to a gene; V was cut back by 6 bases and J by 4 bases. The CDR3 protein is CAIRETGQRETQYF. The CDR3 DNA follows: TGTGCCATCAGGGAGACGGGACAGAGAGAGACCCAGTACTTC.

V and J are TRBV4-3 and TRBJ1-2, with D possibly being TRBD1 (6 bases). The V end lost 3 bases, the J end lost 5 bases, and 16 bases lay between the germline ends. This CDR3 comprises 15 residues. Germline V gene sequence: CDR1 LGHNA, CDR2 YSLEER. The CDR3: CASSQEPSRGYGYTF. In nucleotides, the CDR3 is TGCGCCAGCAGCCAGGAGCCCTCCAGGGGTTATGGCTACACCTTC.

This rearrangement joins TRBV28 to TRBJ1-5; D is unresolved. Between the trimmed V and J ends, which lost 5 bases and 1 base, there was a span of 15 bases. Germline V gene lookup returns CDR1 MDHEN and CDR2 SYDVKM. The CDR3 extends over 16 amino acids. CDR3 sequence: CASSTIESPSNQPQHF. The CDR3 DNA is TGTGCCAGCAGTACTATTGAATCCCCCAGCAATCAGCCCCAGCATTTT.

The DNA of the CDR3 is TGTGCCTGGAGTGTACTCGATACAGGGATGCAGCCCCAGCATTTT. It translates to CAWSVLDTGMQPQHF. The chain has TRBV30 and TRBJ1-5; tentative D call: TRBD1 (6 bases). This CDR3 region has 15 residues. Germline CDR1 GTSNPN, CDR2 SVGIG (reference sequence). V was clipped by 0 bases and J by 7 bases, with 16 bases between them.

The CDR3 is CSVLGAGEQFF. The CDR3 DNA reads as TGCAGCGTTTTGGGTGCAGGTGAGCAGTTCTTC. This chain joins TRBV29-1 and TRBJ2-1; the D is unclear. This CDR3 has 11 amino acids. The V end lost 5 bases, the J end lost 9 bases, and 11 bases lay between the germline ends. Looked up from germline, CDR1 is SQVTM and CDR2 is ANQGSEA.

The V call is TRBV7-9, the J call TRBJ1-3, with unresolved D. The CDR3 contains 16 residues. The V gene's germline CDR1 is SEHNR and CDR2 FQNEAQ (reference sequence). Trimming took off 8 bases at V and 0 bases at J, with 17 bases between the two ends. CDR3: CASSHGGSSSGNTIYF. CDR3 nucleotide sequence: TGTGCCAGCTCCCACGGTGGTTCTAGCTCTGGAAACACCATATATTTT. Using reference TRBV7-9 and TRBJ1-3 for the parts outside the CDR3, the full variable domain is DTGVSQNPRHKITKRGQNVTFRCDPISEHNRLYWYRQTLGQGPEFLTYFQNEAQLEKSRLLSDRFSAERPKGSFSTLEIQRTEQGDSAMYLCASSHGGSSSGNTIYFGEGSWLTVV.